This TCR beta chain was observed in a study of T cell responses to AZD1222 COVID-19 vaccine. General study results and limits: Donors were chiefly white British, with a greater number of females, and clonal diversity was perhaps underestimated. Along spike, vaccine-associated CD4 TCRs were found throughout, with dominance at 160-218 and 743-854.

The table lists this clone with a count of one. Its cognate antigen is unknown. TCRdb's table, derived via immunoSEQ multiplex PCR, lists solely in-frame clones and lacks some. The sample lists about 120,000 clones, roughly 90% seen once, with 11% to 15% in the top ten. This TCR was recovered from an adult in good health. The sequences come from peripheral blood, collected on day 0 of AZD1222 vaccination.

The CDR3 DNA follows: TGTGCCAGCAGCTTAGGGACAGTCGCGGGGGTGTACAATGAGCAGTTCTTC. It yields the protein CASSLGTVAGVYNEQFF. This chain joins TRBV7-6 and TRBJ2-1; D possibly corresponds to TRBD2 (7 bases). Germline CDR1 and CDR2: SGHVS and FNYEAQ. The CDR3 spans 17 residues. Trimming stripped 1 base from V and 4 bases from J, with 17 bases between.